This T cell receptor (beta chain) stems from a study of identical twins. In this sample, this clonotype turned up many times. Germline CDR1 SGHRS, CDR2 YFSETQ. V was shortened by 0 bases and J by 7 bases, with 11 bases between the two germline ends. There are 14 residues in the CDR3. TCRdb recomputed calls from the 5' RACE reads with MiXCR, one row per CDR3 protein. The repertoire holds about 220,000 distinct CDR3 sequences, approximately 9% seen once, with 4.5% to 5.5% in the top ten. The sequence derives from a young woman in good health. The chain links TRBV5-1 to TRBJ2-1, with D perhaps matching TRBD2 (5 bases). The sample comprised memory (CD45RO+) T cells sorted from blood. The CDR3 here is CASSLGSGSNEQFF. CDR3 sequence (DNA): TGCGCCAGCAGCTTGGGCTCGGGGTCGAATGAGCAGTTCTTC.